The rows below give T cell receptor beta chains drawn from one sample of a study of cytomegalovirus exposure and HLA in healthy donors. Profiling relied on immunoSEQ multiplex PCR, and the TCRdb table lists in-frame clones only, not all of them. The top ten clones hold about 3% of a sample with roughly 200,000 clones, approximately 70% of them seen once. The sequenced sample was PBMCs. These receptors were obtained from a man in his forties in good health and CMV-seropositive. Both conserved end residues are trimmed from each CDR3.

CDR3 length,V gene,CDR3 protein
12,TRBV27,ASSLSFSYQPQH
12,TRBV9,ASSVGRVRTEAF
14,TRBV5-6,ASSSRTGGYTYEQY
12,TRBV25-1,ASSETGGYQPQH
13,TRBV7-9,ASSLIRGMNTEAF
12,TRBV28,ASTTGGGSQPQH
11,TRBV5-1,ASSFQGNTEAF
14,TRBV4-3,ASSQATRGQHYEQY
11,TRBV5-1,ASSLDSIYEQY
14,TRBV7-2,ASSLAGGPSTGELF
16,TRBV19,ASSIDLLDRTSTDTQY
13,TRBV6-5,ASSSAPRGNSPLH
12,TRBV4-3,ASSPGQGRQPQH
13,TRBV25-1,ASSGGGSSGNTIY
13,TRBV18,ASSPTGRTGNTIY
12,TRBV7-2,ASSLAGIHNEQF
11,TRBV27,ASSWTENTEAF
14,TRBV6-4,ASSDFLDREWVEQF
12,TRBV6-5,ASSNLGTGWAQH
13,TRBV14,ASSRRTSGQETQY
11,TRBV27,ASSLALNQPQH
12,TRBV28,ASSPRQLSNEQF
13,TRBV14,ASSQGKGAYYGYT
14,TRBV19,ASSMAPGGNTGELF
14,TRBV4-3,ASSQDSDRTFSEQY
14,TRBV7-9,ASSSGQGGRTDTQY
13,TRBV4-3,ASSPGTLNTGELF
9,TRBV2,ASVVARGLT
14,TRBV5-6,ASSLEGRGTKNIQY